The following is a TCR beta chain sequence with its context. Antigen: not known. These data come from a study of cytomegalovirus exposure and HLA in healthy donors. PCR amplification relied on 60 Vbeta primers (plus 13 Jbeta primers). Profiling relied on immunoSEQ multiplex PCR, and the TCRdb table lists in-frame clones only, not all of them. The table has 140,000 or so clones, about 80% seen once. Trimming removed 1 base from V and 4 bases from J, with 16 bases in between. Per the germline V gene, CDR1 is SEHNR and CDR2 is FQNEAQ (reference sequence). The CDR3 sequence is 17 residues long. Regarding the study as a whole: The study assumed roughly uniform donor sequencing depth for presence/absence analyses.

This clonotype was sampled from a woman aged 55-75 years in good health and CMV-seropositive. The sample taken for sequencing was PBMCs. This chain connects TRBV7-9 to TRBJ1-4; maybe TRBD1 (5 bases). The CDR3 bases are TGTGCCAGCAGCTTAGGGACCTCCCTAAGGGGTAATGAAAAACTGTTTTTT. The encoded protein is CASSLGTSLRGNEKLFF.